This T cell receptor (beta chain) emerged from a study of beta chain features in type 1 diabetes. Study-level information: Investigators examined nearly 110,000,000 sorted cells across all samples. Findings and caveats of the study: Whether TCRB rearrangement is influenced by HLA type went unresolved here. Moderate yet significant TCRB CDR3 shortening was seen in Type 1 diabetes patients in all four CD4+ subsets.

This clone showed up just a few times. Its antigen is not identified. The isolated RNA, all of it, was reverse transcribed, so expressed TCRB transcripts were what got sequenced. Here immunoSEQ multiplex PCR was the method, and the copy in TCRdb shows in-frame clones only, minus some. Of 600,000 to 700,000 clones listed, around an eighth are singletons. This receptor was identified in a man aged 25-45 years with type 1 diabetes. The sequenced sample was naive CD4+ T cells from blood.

The CDR3 region has the DNA TGTGCCAGCAGCTTAGGGGTGAGCACAGATACGCAGTATTTT. Translation gives CASSLGVSTDTQYF. The chain carries TRBV11-2 and TRBJ2-3; D gene uncertain. CDR1 SGHAT and CDR2 FQNNGV come from the germline V gene. V dropped 1 base and J dropped 0 bases, with 5 bases sitting between them. The CDR3 runs 14 residues.